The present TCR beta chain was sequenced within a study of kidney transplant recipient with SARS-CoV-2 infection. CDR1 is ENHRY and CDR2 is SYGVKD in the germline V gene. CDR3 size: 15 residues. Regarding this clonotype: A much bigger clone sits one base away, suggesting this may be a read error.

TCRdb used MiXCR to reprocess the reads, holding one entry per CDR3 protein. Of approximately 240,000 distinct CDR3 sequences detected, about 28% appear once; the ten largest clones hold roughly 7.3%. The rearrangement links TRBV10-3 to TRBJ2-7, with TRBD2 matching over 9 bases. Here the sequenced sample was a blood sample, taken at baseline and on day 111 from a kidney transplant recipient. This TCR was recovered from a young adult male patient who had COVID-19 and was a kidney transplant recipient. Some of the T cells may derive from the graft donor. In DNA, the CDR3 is TGTGCCCCGCAGGCGGGAGGGCAACTAATCTACGGGCAGTACTTC. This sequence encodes CAPQAGGQLIYGQYF.